A selection of T cell receptor beta chains follows, all from one sample in a study of patients and donors after allogeneic stem cell transplantation. From the RT-PCR reads, TCRdb called clonotypes with MiXCR, one entry per CDR3 protein. The sample yields more than 850,000 distinct CDR3 sequences, roughly 18% seen once. Sequencing was carried out using blood, either unsorted or a sorted T cell fraction (not recorded which). The receptor source for this set is a human donor who was either an allogeneic HSCT recipient or a stem cell or donor lymphocyte infusion donor (not recorded which). It is not recorded whose cells these are; they may come from a transplant donor. Each CDR3 is given with its conserved first and last residue. Fields, in order: V gene, CDR3 protein.

TRBV20-1	CSAFTGVQETQYF
TRBV20-1	CSASRGYSNQPQHF
TRBV2	CASSDGPWRDEQYF
TRBV10-3	CAITRQAFYGYTF
TRBV12-3/TRBV12-4	CASNPTEGRHEQFF
TRBV9	CASSVVASVANYGYTF
TRBV6-1	CASRPTGRRQETQYF
TRBV7-7	CASSQTLSGTDTQYF
TRBV27	CASWYMDTQYF
TRBV5-6	CASTFIGTGADTQYF
TRBV12-3/TRBV12-4	CASSFGEGASYGYTF
TRBV5-1	CASSLVVGEGYGYTF